This section outlines one T cell receptor beta chain sequence together with its context. Its cognate antigen is unknown. Sequencing was performed with immunoSEQ multiplex PCR; in TCRdb, only in-frame clones are kept and a portion is missing. The sample lists 100,000 or so clones; about 90% were seen once. Germline loops: CDR1 SGDLS, CDR2 YYNGEE. CDR3 size: 17 residues. V lost 4 bases to trimming and J lost 4 bases; unmatched junction nucleotides: 11. During the collection period, no donor immune events like infections were recorded. The data are from a study of identifying expanded T cells in peripheral blood. Study-level findings and limits: Technical replicates showed about 1.2 changed clones; roughly two weeks approximately 16; four weeks 19. Variance in clone template counts between approximately two-week samples significantly increased with total template count across all healthy donors.

The V and J genes are TRBV9 and TRBJ2-6, with TRBD1 identical over 7 bases. Sample: blood. The origin of this receptor is a person aged 18-70 years in good health. The CDR3 sequence is CASSPPGTAFGANVLTF. CDR3 DNA sequence: TGTGCCAGCAGCCCTCCCGGGACAGCTTTCGGGGCCAACGTCCTGACTTTC.